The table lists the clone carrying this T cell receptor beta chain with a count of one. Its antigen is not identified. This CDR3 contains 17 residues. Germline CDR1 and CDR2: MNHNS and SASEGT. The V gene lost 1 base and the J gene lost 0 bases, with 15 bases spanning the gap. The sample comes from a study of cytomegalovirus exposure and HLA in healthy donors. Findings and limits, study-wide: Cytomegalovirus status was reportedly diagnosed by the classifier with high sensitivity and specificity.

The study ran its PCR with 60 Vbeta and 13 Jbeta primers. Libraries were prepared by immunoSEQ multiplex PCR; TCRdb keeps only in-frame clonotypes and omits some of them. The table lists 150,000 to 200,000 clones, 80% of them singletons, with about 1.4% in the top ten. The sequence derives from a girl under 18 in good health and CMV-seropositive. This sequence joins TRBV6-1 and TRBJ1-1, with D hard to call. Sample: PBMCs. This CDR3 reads CASSEDEYPVMNTEAFF. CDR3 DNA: TGTGCCAGCAGTGAAGACGAGTATCCTGTTATGAACACTGAAGCTTTCTTT.